This TCR beta chain was sequenced for a study of blood T cell repertoires in COVID-19. Study at large: Sources were T cells, B-cell-depleted T cells, or PBMCs; the material itself was cDNA or gDNA.

Participants were aged about 18 to 95 years, lived in over 20 US areas, and enrolled virtually. Which cohort a participant joined came from the clinical history participants gave. Authors' analysis steps: Scientists estimated how many nucleated cells there were by amplifying reference gene primers. Clones were read by immunoSEQ multiplex PCR, and TCRdb kept only the in-frame ones, dropping some. The DNA was the basis for D and trimming; V, J and clone size are from that table. The sample lists a few hundred thousand clones, approximately 86% occurring once. This clone was seen just once. With 0 bases clipped from V and 1 base from J, the junction kept 7 bases outside the gene matches. Germline V gene lookup returns CDR1 SGHNT and CDR2 YENEEA. CDR3 length: 18 residues.

The chain recombines TRBV11-3 with TRBJ2-2, with TRBD2 matching over 8 bases. The receptor was isolated from a woman aged 60 to 75 who had recovered from COVID-19. Sequencing was done on a sample of PBMCs or T cells enriched from blood (not recorded which). CDR3 protein: CASSLDSSGGWNTGELFF. The CDR3 DNA reads as TGTGCCAGCAGCTTAGATTCGAGCGGGGGATGGAACACCGGGGAGCTGTTTTTT. The full variable domain, rest sourced from reference TRBV11-3 and TRBJ2-2, is EAGVVQSPRYKIIEKKQPVAFWCNPISGHNTLYWYLQNLGQGPELLIRYENEEAVDDSQLPKDRFSAERLKGVDSTLKIQPAELGDSAVYLCASSLDSSGGWNTGELFFGEGSRLTVL.